These T cell receptor beta chains were read from a single sample in a study of cytomegalovirus exposure and HLA in healthy donors. The method was immunoSEQ multiplex PCR; TCRdb's version includes in-frame clones alone and lacks a portion of them. The sample yields roughly 100,000 clones, about 78% seen once. Material for sequencing was PBMCs. All receptors come from a man aged 25 to 40 in good health and CMV-seronegative. Each CDR3 is given with its conserved first and last residue. Fields, in order: J gene, clone size, V gene, D gene, CDR3 protein, CDR3 DNA. The D gene is left open where the match is weak. Expanded clones are given a class, and other clones once, few, many or no size at all.

TRBJ2-2,NA,TRBV6-5,TRBD2,CASSSGGIYTGELFF,TGTGCCAGCAGTTCGGGGGGAATATACACCGGGGAGCTGTTTTTT
TRBJ2-7,NA,TRBV5-4,TRBD2,CASSLAASGRYEQYF,TGTGCCAGCAGCTTGGCAGCTAGCGGGAGATACGAGCAGTACTTC
TRBJ1-5,NA,TRBV5-8,TRBD1,CASSSPGQGNQPQHF,TGTGCCAGCAGCTCGCCGGGACAGGGCAATCAGCCCCAGCATTTT
TRBJ1-5,once,TRBV15,TRBD1,CATSRQGAYSNQPQHF,TGTGCCACCAGCAGACAGGGGGCCTATAGCAATCAGCCCCAGCATTTT
TRBJ1-2,few,TRBV27,TRBD1,CASSPGGHYGYTF,TGTGCCAGCAGTCCAGGGGGTCATTATGGCTACACCTTC
TRBJ2-1,NA,TRBV5-1,TRBD2,CASSNLAGGSYNEQFF,TGCGCCAGCTCGAATCTAGCGGGTGGATCCTACAATGAGCAGTTCTTC
TRBJ2-5,NA,TRBV5-4,TRBD2,CASSLSAGGAQETQYF,TGTGCCAGCAGCTTGTCGGCGGGAGGAGCACAGGAGACCCAGTACTTC
TRBJ2-3,NA,TRBV11-2,NA,CASSLVVYPGVTDTQYF,TGTGCCAGCAGCCTGGTTGTATATCCGGGGGTAACAGATACGCAGTATTTT
TRBJ1-1,few,TRBV9,TRBD1,CASSAQGVGANTEAFF,TGTGCCAGCAGCGCACAGGGGGTGGGAGCCAACACTGAAGCTTTCTTT
TRBJ2-4,NA,TRBV6-1,NA,CASSEFGGDAKNIQYF,TGTGCCAGCAGTGAATTTGGTGGAGACGCCAAAAACATTCAGTACTTC
TRBJ2-5,NA,TRBV10-3,TRBD2,CAIREGLAGPETQYF,TGTGCCATACGGGAGGGACTAGCGGGCCCAGAGACCCAGTACTTC
TRBJ1-1,NA,TRBV7-2,NA,CASSRGQRNTEAFF,TGTGCCAGCAGCCGCGGACAGAGGAACACTGAAGCTTTCTTT
TRBJ1-2,NA,TRBV15,NA,CATSSPNGGGYTF,TGTGCCACCAGCAGCCCGAACGGGGGTGGCTACACCTTC
TRBJ1-5,NA,TRBV9,NA,CASSPWDMQGQPQHF,TGTGCCAGCAGCCCATGGGACATGCAAGGTCAGCCCCAGCATTTT
TRBJ1-2,NA,TRBV6-5,NA,CASSRDSFLNYGYTF,TGTGCCAGCAGTCGAGACAGCTTCCTTAACTATGGCTACACCTTC
TRBJ1-2,NA,TRBV4-3,TRBD1,CASSQGFWDRLNYGYTF,TGCGCCAGCAGCCAGGGTTTTTGGGACAGACTTAACTATGGCTACACCTTC
TRBJ2-1,NA,TRBV25-1,TRBD2,CASSHSGGNVNNEQFF,TGTGCCAGCAGTCATAGCGGGGGGAACGTCAACAATGAGCAGTTCTTC
TRBJ1-2,NA,TRBV19,NA,CASSIPLGHGYTF,TGTGCCAGTAGTATTCCACTGGGGCATGGCTACACCTTC
TRBJ2-5,NA,TRBV7-8,NA,CASSLWRVLGETQYF,TGTGCCAGCAGCCTCTGGAGGGTCTTGGGAGAGACCCAGTACTTC
TRBJ1-3,NA,TRBV28,TRBD1,CASSRYPRGKRGNTIYF,TGTGCCAGCAGTCGTTACCCCAGGGGGAAACGTGGAAACACCATATATTTT
TRBJ2-5,few,TRBV11-3,TRBD1,CASIIRQGQEETQYF,TGTGCCAGCATCATTCGACAGGGGCAAGAAGAGACCCAGTACTTC
TRBJ2-1,NA,TRBV4-1,TRBD2,CASSQLGLAGVGTGVNEQFF,TGCGCCAGCAGCCAATTGGGGCTAGCGGGAGTGGGGACCGGAGTCAATGAGCAGTTCTTC
TRBJ1-2,NA,TRBV4-3,NA,CASSQDWSGANYGYTF,TGCGCCAGCAGCCAAGATTGGTCAGGGGCTAACTATGGCTACACCTTC
TRBJ2-2,NA,TRBV10-3,TRBD2,CAITSAGGNTGELFF,TGTGCCATCACCTCAGCGGGGGGGAACACCGGGGAGCTGTTTTTT
TRBJ2-1,NA,TRBV5-4,TRBD1,CASRITGGYNEQFF,TGTGCCAGCAGAATTACAGGGGGCTACAATGAGCAGTTCTTC
TRBJ2-2,NA,TRBV6-5,NA,CASSYLANTGELFF,TGTGCCAGCAGTTACTTGGCAAACACCGGGGAGCTGTTTTTT
TRBJ1-1,NA,TRBV7-2,TRBD1,CASRRGQGRAEAFF,TGTGCCAGCAGACGAGGACAGGGAAGGGCTGAAGCTTTCTTT
TRBJ1-1,NA,TRBV4-3,NA,CASSPGGKAGTEAFF,TGCGCCAGCAGCCCGGGGGGGAAGGCGGGCACTGAAGCTTTCTTT
TRBJ2-5,NA,TRBV28,TRBD2,CASSTGTSGRSSETQYF,TGTGCCAGCAGTACCGGGACTAGCGGGAGATCGTCAGAGACCCAGTACTTC
TRBJ1-3,NA,TRBV10-3,NA,CAISEIGARGNTIYF,TGTGCCATCAGTGAAATTGGGGCGCGTGGAAACACCATATATTTT
TRBJ2-2,few,TRBV19,NA,CASSSGLQNTGELFF,TGTGCCAGTAGTTCGGGACTTCAGAACACCGGGGAGCTGTTTTTT
TRBJ2-3,once,TRBV6-1,TRBD2,CASSGLAGASDTQYF,TGTGCCAGCAGTGGACTAGCGGGGGCGTCCGATACGCAGTATTTT
TRBJ1-5,NA,TRBV29-1,NA,CSVRDTSNQPQHF,TGCAGCGTACGGGACACCAGCAATCAGCCCCAGCATTTT